Sequencing of this T cell receptor beta chain was carried out in a study of early T cells in non-severe SARS-CoV-2 infection. Note on this clonotype: With a much larger clone just one base away, this may be a read error.

TCRdb re-derived calls from the 5' RACE reads in MiXCR, one entry per CDR3 protein. The sample contains around 57,000 distinct CDR3 sequences, roughly a tenth of which appear only once. Trimming took off 2 bases at V and 7 bases at J, with 18 bases between the two ends. CDR1 and CDR2 (germline): MNHEY, SVGEGT. This CDR3 is 16 amino acids long. This TCR was sampled from an adult who was a healthcare worker with PCR-confirmed SARS-CoV-2 infection or an uninfected control (not recorded which). This rearrangement joins TRBV6-2 or TRBV6-3 to TRBJ2-1; TRBD1 might be the D (7 bases). The sequenced material came from whole blood. The CDR3 loop reads CASSYLARGPYNEQFF. CDR3 in DNA: TGTGCCAGCAGTTACCTAGCGAGGGGGCCTTATAATGAGCAGTTCTTC.